One sample yielded the 22 T cell receptor beta chains listed below, sequenced in a study of blood T cell repertoires in COVID-19. Libraries were prepared by immunoSEQ multiplex PCR; TCRdb keeps only in-frame clonotypes and omits some of them. The sample lists about 300,000 clones, roughly 86% occurring once. The sequenced material came from PBMCs or T cells enriched from blood (not recorded which). The source is a woman between 18 and 29 years old who had recovered from COVID-19.

The gene calls are TRBV19 and TRBJ2-7, with 12 bases fitting TRBD1. CDR3 length: 14 residues. The germline V gene encodes CDR1 LNHDA and CDR2 SQIVND (reference sequence). With 5 bases clipped from V and 4 bases from J, the junction kept 3 bases outside the gene matches. CDR3 sequence: CASSGTGGAYEQYF. Written as DNA, the CDR3 is TGTGCCAGTAGTGGGACAGGGGGCGCGTACGAGCAGTACTTC.

This rearrangement joins TRBV2 to TRBJ2-7; 10 bases are a match to TRBD2. CDR3 length: 17 residues. Per the germline V gene, CDR1 is SNHLY and CDR2 is FYNNEI. V lost 4 bases, J lost 4 bases, and 13 bases stayed unmatched. CDR3 in amino acids: CASSGIESGRARYEQYF. The CDR3 DNA sequence: TGTGCCAGCAGTGGCATAGAAAGCGGGAGGGCCAGATACGAGCAGTACTTC.

The chain carries TRBV7-2 and TRBJ2-1; 15 bases fit TRBD2. This CDR3 region has 17 residues. Germline V gene lookup returns CDR1 SGHTA and CDR2 FQGNSA. The trim removed 5 bases at V and 4 bases at J, leaving 6 bases unmatched. The CDR3 sequence: CASSLGLAGGIYNEQFF. As DNA, the CDR3 is TGTGCCAGCAGCCTGGGACTAGCGGGGGGCATATACAATGAGCAGTTCTTC.

The V call is TRBV4-2, the J call TRBJ2-3, with D perhaps TRBD2 (5 bases). CDR1 and CDR2 (germline): LGHNA, YNFKEQ. Trimming pared 4 bases from V and 1 base from J, leaving 18 bases between. The CDR3 has 17 residues. CDR3 bases: TGTGCCAGCAGCCGAGAGATAGCGAGAGTAGGCACAGATACGCAGTATTTT. Protein product: CASSREIARVGTDTQYF.

This clone has more than one count but fewer than ten. CDR3 nucleotides: TGTGCCAGCAGCCAAGAGGCATCCGTTACCGGGGAGCTGTTTTTT. Its translation: CASSQEASVTGELFF. The rearrangement joins TRBV7-2 to TRBJ2-2; D not resolved. The ends were cut back, 5 bases at V and 5 bases at J, with 15 bases in the middle. CDR3 size: 15 residues. Germline loops: CDR1 SGHTA, CDR2 FQGNSA.

The sample holds a few counts of this clone. The rearrangement joins TRBV19 to TRBJ1-5; D is perhaps TRBD1 (6 bases). This CDR3 is built from 15 residues. Trimming stripped 8 bases from V and 3 bases from J, with 17 bases between. CDR1 is LNHDA and CDR2 is SQIVND in the germline V gene (reference sequence). The CDR3 bases are TGTGCCAGTGGGGCAGGGGCTAACATCAATCAGCCCCAGCATTTT. Its protein is CASGAGANINQPQHF.

CDR3 bases: TGCGCCAGCAGCTTAGGTACAGGGTACCAAGAGACCCAGTACTTC. Amino acid sequence: CASSLGTGYQETQYF. The rearrangement joins TRBV5-1 to TRBJ2-5; D possibly corresponds to TRBD1 (6 bases). This CDR3 has 15 amino acids. Trimming removed 2 bases at V and 0 bases at J, with 11 bases between. The V gene's germline CDR1 is SGHRS and CDR2 YFSETQ.

The V call is TRBV3-1 (or the pseudogene TRBV3-2), the J call TRBJ2-2, with D unclear. The V end lost 0 bases, the J end lost 3 bases, and 5 bases lay between the germline ends. The CDR3 spans 14 residues. Germline V gives CDR1 LGHDT, CDR2 YNNKEL (reference sequence). For the CDR3, the DNA is TGTGCCAGCAGCCAAGACCGGGACACCGGGGAGCTGTTTTTT. Translation: CASSQDRDTGELFF.

The chain couples TRBV18 to TRBJ2-2; TRBD1 agrees at 9 bases. The CDR3 loop spans 15 amino acids. Germline V gene data show CDR1 as KGHSH and CDR2 as LQKENI. Trimming removed 1 base from V and 6 bases from J; junction bases left unmatched: 3. CDR3 sequence (DNA): TGTGCCAGCTCACCACGGACAGGGGACCCCGGGGAGCTGTTTTTT. Encoded protein: CASSPRTGDPGELFF.

The chain employs TRBV6-4 and TRBJ2-1; 10 bases are a match to TRBD2. Germline V gene data show CDR1 as MRHNA and CDR2 as SNTAGT. This CDR3 is built from 15 residues. Trimming removed 4 bases from V and 4 bases from J; junction bases left unmatched: 4. The CDR3 here is CASSAGLANYNEQFF. Here the CDR3 DNA reads TGTGCCAGCAGTGCGGGACTAGCGAATTACAATGAGCAGTTCTTC.

The chain joins TRBV30 to TRBJ2-1, with 14 positions matching TRBD2. The CDR3 loop spans 16 amino acids. CDR1 is GTSNPN and CDR2 is SVGIG in the germline V gene (reference sequence). J lost 9 bases, V lost 2 bases, and 9 bases had no gene match. The CDR3 nucleotides read TGTGCCTGGAGTTTGGCAGGACTAGCGGGAGGAAGTGAGCAGTTCTTC. It translates to CAWSLAGLAGGSEQFF.

The chain recombines TRBV11-2 with TRBJ1-1, with TRBD1 identical over 7 bases. Germline V CDR1 and CDR2: SGHAT, FQNNGV. The CDR3 spans 15 residues. The V and J ends lost 5 bases and 1 base, in that order; junction bases with no gene match: 7. The CDR3 region has the DNA TGTGCCAGCAGCCCGTGGGGACAGTCGAACACTGAAGCTTTCTTT. It translates to CASSPWGQSNTEAFF.

A single count supports this clone. The junction shows a germline mismatch at one end, possibly a read error. This chain connects TRBV3-1 (or the pseudogene TRBV3-2) to TRBJ2-5, with D unclear. CDR1 and CDR2 from the germline V gene are LGHDT and YNNKEL (reference sequence). This CDR3 comprises 17 residues. The CDR3 reads CASSHVSTKEPQGTQYF. CDR3 nucleotides: TGTGCCAGCAGCCATGTTTCAACGAAGGAGCCCCAAGGGACCCAGTACTTC.

The rearrangement uses TRBV30 and TRBJ2-7; D is unclear. The V and J ends lost 1 base and 5 bases respectively, with 12 bases between them. The CDR3 sequence is 13 residues long. The germline V gene has CDR1 GTSNPN and CDR2 SVGIG (reference sequence). CDR3 sequence: CAWSGEIFHEQYF. The CDR3 DNA is TGTGCCTGGAGTGGAGAGATTTTCCACGAGCAGTACTTC.

The chain employs TRBV10-3 and TRBJ1-1; 7 nucleotides agree with TRBD1. Germline values: CDR1 ENHRY, CDR2 SYGVKD. Trimming at V came to 2 bases and at J to 1 base, leaving 1 base not matched to a gene. This CDR3 contains 14 residues. CDR3 amino acids: CAISERDRNTEAFF. In DNA, the CDR3 is TGTGCCATCAGTGAGAGGGACAGGAACACTGAAGCTTTCTTT.

The J gene is TRBJ2-7, the V gene TRBV3-1 (or the pseudogene TRBV3-2); 10 bases align to TRBD2. Germline CDR1 is LGHDT and CDR2 is YNNKEL (reference sequence). This CDR3 spans 14 amino acids. V lost 4 bases to trimming and J lost 3 bases; unmatched junction nucleotides: 3. CDR3 bases: TGTGCCAGCAGCCTCACTAGCGGGGACTACGAGCAGTACTTC. This translates into CASSLTSGDYEQYF.

The chain is built from TRBV4-1 and TRBJ2-6; no definite D call. CDR3 size: 13 residues. Trimming left V 8 bases short and J 1 base short, with 6 bases between. Germline V CDR1 and CDR2: MGHRA, YSYEKL. Written as DNA, the CDR3 is TGCGCCAGCTCCGGGTCTGGGGCCAACGTCCTGACTTTC. It codes for CASSGSGANVLTF.

The chain carries TRBV10-3 and TRBJ1-1, with TRBD1 matching 9 bases. J gave up 5 bases and V 5 bases, and 21 bases lay outside the gene matches. Per germline, CDR1 ENHRY and CDR2 SYGVKD. The CDR3 is made up of 19 amino acids. The CDR3 here is CAISRPGQGVLGGTTEAFF. In nucleotides, the CDR3 is TGTGCCATCAGTCGCCCGGGACAGGGAGTATTGGGTGGTACAACTGAAGCTTTCTTT.

The chain carries TRBV4-3 and TRBJ2-7; maybe TRBD1 (6 bases). The V gene's germline CDR1 is LGHNA and CDR2 YSLEER. V dropped 0 bases and J dropped 7 bases, with 10 bases sitting between them. The CDR3 length is 13 residues. In nucleotides, the CDR3 is TGCGCCAGCAGCCAAGACTTACAGGGAGAGCAGTACTTC. It translates to CASSQDLQGEQYF.

This clone showed up just a few times. CDR3: CASSFDRKDSVVYSPLHF. The CDR3 DNA reads TGTGCCAGTAGTTTCGATAGGAAGGACAGCGTGGTTTATTCACCCCTCCACTTT. V gene TRBV19 combines with J gene TRBJ1-6; tentatively, D is TRBD1 (6 bases). Looked up from germline, CDR1 is LNHDA and CDR2 is SQIVND (reference sequence). The CDR3 sequence is 18 residues long. V lost 5 bases, J lost 8 bases, and 25 bases lay in between. Full variable domain (outside the CDR3, taken from reference TRBV19 and TRBJ1-6): DGGITQSPKYLFRKEGQNVTLSCEQNLNHDAMYWYRQDPGQGLRLIYYSQIVNDFQKGDIAEGYSVSREKKESFPLTVTSAQKNPTAFYLCASSFDRKDSVVYSPLHFGNGTRLTVT.

This chain joins TRBV14 and TRBJ1-5, with TRBD1 matching 8 bases. With 3 bases clipped from V and 7 bases from J, the junction kept 2 bases outside the gene matches. Germline-derived CDR1 and CDR2 are SGHDN and FVKESK. The length of the CDR3 is 13 residues. The DNA for the CDR3 is TGTGCCAGCAGCCAGGCAGGGGGCCAGCCCCAGCATTTT. Its translation is CASSQAGGQPQHF.

J is TRBJ1-3 and V is TRBV2; tentatively, D is TRBD1 (6 bases). The CDR3 runs 14 residues. Germline-derived CDR1 and CDR2 are SNHLY and FYNNEI. The V end lost 8 bases, the J end lost 2 bases, and 13 bases lay between the germline ends. The CDR3, as DNA: TGTGCCAGCGAAGATTCAGGGGCTGGAAACACCATATATTTT. Its protein is CASEDSGAGNTIYF. The variable domain in full, completed from reference TRBV2 and TRBJ1-3, reads EPEVTQTPSHQVTQMGQEVILRCVPISNHLYFYWYRQILGQKVEFLVSFYNNEISEKSEIFDDQFSVERPDGSNFTLKIRSTKLEDSAMYFCASEDSGAGNTIYFGEGSWLTVV.